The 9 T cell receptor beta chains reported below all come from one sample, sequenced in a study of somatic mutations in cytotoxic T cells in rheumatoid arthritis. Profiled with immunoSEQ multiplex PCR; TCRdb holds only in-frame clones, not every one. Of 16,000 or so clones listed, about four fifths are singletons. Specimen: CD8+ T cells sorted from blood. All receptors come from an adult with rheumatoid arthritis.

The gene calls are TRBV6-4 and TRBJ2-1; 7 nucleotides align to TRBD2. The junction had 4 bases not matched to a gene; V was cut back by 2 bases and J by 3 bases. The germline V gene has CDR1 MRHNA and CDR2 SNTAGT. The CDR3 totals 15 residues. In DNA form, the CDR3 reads TGTGCCAGCAGTGACGGTAGCGGGCACTACAATGAGCAGTTCTTC. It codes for CASSDGSGHYNEQFF.

CDR3 DNA sequence: TGTGCCAGCAGCTTACTAGGTTGGGGCGGAAAAACAGATACGCAGTATTTT. It yields the protein CASSLLGWGGKTDTQYF. The chain combines TRBV13 with TRBJ2-3; D possibly corresponds to TRBD1 (5 bases). V was clipped by 2 bases and J by 3 bases, with 18 bases between them. This CDR3 contains 17 residues. CDR1 and CDR2 from the germline V gene are PRHDT and FYEKMQ (reference sequence).

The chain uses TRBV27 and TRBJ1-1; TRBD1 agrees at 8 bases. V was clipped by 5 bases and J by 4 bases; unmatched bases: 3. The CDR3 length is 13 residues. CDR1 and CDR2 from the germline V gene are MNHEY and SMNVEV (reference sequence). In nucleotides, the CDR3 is TGTGCCAGCAGTCAGGGGGCGCTCACTGAAGCTTTCTTT. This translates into CASSQGALTEAFF.

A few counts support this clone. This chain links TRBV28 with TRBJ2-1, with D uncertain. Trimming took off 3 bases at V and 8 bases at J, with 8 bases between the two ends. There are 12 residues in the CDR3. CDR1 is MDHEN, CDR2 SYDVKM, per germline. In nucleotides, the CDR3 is TGTGCCAGCAGTTTCTACCGGGATGAGCAGTTCTTC. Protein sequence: CASSFYRDEQFF. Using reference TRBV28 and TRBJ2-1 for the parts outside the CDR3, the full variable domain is DVKVTQSSRYLVKRTGEKVFLECVQDMDHENMFWYRQDPGLGLRLIYFSYDVKMKEKGDIPEGYSVSREKKERFSLILESASTNQTSMYLCASSFYRDEQFFGPGTRLTVL.

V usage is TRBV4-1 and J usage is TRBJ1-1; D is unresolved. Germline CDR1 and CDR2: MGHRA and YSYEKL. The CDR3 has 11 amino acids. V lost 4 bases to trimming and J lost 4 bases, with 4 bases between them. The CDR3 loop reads CASSLGTEAFF. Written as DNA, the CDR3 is TGCGCCAGCAGCCTTGGCACTGAAGCTTTCTTT.

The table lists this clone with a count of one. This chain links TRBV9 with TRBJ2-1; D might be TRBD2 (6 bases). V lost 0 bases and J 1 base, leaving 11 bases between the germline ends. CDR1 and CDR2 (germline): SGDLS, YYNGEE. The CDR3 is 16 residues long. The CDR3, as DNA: TGTGCCAGCAGCGTAGATGGGAGGCCGTCCTACAATGAGCAGTTCTTC. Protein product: CASSVDGRPSYNEQFF.

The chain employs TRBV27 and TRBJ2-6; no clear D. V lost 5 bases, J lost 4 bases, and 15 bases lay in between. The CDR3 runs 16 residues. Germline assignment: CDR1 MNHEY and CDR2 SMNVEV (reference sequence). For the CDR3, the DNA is TGTGCCAGCAGTCCCTTAACTCCTTCCGGGGCCAACGTCCTGACTTTC. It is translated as CASSPLTPSGANVLTF.

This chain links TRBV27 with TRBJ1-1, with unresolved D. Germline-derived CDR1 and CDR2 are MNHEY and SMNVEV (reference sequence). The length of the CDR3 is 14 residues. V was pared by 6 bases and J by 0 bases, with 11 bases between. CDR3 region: CASRPTGVNTEAFF. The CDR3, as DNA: TGTGCCAGCAGACCCACGGGAGTGAACACTGAAGCTTTCTTT.

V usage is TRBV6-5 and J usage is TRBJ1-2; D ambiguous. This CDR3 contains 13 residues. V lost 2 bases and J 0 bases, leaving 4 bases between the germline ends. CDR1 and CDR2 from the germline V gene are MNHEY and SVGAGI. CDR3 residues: CASSYRANYGYTF. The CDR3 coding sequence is TGTGCCAGCAGTTACAGGGCTAACTATGGCTACACCTTC.